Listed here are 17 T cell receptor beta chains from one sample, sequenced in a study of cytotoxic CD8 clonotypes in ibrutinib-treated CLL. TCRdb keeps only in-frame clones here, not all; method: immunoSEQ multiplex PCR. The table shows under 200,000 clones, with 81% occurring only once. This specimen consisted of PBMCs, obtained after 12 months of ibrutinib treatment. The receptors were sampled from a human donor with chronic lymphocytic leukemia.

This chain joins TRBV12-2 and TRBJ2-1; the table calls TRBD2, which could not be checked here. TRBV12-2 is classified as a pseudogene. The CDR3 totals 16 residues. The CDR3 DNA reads TGTGCAAGTCGCTTTCGACTAGCGGGAACCTACAATGAGCAGTTCTTC. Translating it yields CASRFRLAGTYNEQFF.

The CDR3 DNA is TGTGCCAGCCGCAAGGGAGGGGACACCGGGGAGCTGTTTTTT. It translates to CASRKGGDTGELFF. The gene calls are TRBV7-2 and TRBJ2-2, with 7 positions matching TRBD2. Germline V CDR1 and CDR2: SGHTA, FQGNSA. Trimming took 8 bases from V and 3 from J; bases not matched to a gene: 6. The CDR3 extends over 14 amino acids.

The CDR3 sequence: CASSVSTSGRVGYEQYF. DNA of the CDR3: TGTGCCAGCAGTGTCTCGACTAGCGGGAGGGTGGGCTACGAGCAGTACTTC. This rearrangement joins TRBV6-4 to TRBJ2-7, with TRBD2 matching 14 bases. Germline V gene sequence: CDR1 MRHNA, CDR2 SNTAGT. V shed 4 bases and J 3 bases; nucleotides not matched to a gene: 8. CDR3 length: 17 amino acids.

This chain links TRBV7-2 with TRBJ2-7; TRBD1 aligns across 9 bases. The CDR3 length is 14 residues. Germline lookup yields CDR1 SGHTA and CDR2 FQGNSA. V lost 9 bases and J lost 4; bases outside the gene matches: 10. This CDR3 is CASKATGGKYEQYF. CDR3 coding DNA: TGTGCCAGTAAAGCCACAGGGGGCAAGTACGAGCAGTACTTC.

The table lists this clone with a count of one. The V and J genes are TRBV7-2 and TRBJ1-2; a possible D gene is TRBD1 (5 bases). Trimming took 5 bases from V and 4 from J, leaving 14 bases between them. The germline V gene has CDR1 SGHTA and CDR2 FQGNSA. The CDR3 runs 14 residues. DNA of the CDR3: TGTGCCAGCAGCCCTAGCCGGGGCTTCTATGGCTACACCTTC. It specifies CASSPSRGFYGYTF. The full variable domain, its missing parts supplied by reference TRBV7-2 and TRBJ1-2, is GAGVSQSPSNKVTEKGKDVELRCDPISGHTALYWYRQSLGQGLEFLIYFQGNSAPDKSGLPSDRFSAERTGGSVSTLTIQRTQQEDSAVYLCASSPSRGFYGYTFGSGTRLTVV.

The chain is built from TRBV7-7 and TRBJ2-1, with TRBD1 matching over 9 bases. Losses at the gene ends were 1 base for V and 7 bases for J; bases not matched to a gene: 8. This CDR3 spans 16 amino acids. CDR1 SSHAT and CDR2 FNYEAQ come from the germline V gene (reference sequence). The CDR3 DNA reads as TGTGCCAGCAGCTTAGAAGTACAGGGGGCTGGGAATGAGCAGTTCTTC. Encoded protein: CASSLEVQGAGNEQFF.

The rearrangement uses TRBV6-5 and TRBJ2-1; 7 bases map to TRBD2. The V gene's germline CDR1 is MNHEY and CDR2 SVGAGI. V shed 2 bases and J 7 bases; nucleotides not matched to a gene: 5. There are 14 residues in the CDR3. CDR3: CASSYGGSVNEQFF. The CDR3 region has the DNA TGTGCCAGCAGTTACGGCGGGAGTGTAAATGAGCAGTTCTTC.

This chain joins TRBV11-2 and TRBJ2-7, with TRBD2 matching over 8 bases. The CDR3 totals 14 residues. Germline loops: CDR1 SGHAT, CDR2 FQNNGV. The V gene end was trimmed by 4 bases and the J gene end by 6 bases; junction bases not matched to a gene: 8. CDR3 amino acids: CASSSGTSSREQYF. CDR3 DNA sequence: TGTGCCAGCAGCTCTGGGACTAGTTCCCGCGAGCAGTACTTC.

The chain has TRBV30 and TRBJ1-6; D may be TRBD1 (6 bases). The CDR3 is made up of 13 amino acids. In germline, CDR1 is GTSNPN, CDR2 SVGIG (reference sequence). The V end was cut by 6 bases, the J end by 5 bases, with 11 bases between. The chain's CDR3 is CACDRIHNSPLHF. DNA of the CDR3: TGTGCCTGCGACAGGATCCATAATTCACCCCTCCACTTT.

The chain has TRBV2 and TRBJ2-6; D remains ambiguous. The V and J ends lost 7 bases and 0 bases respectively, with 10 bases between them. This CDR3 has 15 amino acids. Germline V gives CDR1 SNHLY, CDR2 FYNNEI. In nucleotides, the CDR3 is TGTGCCAGCAACAAAATGACCTCTGGGGCCAACGTCCTGACTTTC. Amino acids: CASNKMTSGANVLTF.

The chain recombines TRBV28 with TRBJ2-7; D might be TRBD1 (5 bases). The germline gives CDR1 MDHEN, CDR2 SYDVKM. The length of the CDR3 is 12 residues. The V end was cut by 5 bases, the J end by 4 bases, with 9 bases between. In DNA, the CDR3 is TGTGCCAGCAGTGCGAACAGGTACGAGCAGTACTTC. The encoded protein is CASSANRYEQYF.

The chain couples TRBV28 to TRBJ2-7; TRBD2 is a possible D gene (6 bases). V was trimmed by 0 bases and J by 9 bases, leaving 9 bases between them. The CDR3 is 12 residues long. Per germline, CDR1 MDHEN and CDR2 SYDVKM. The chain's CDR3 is CASSLWLALQYF. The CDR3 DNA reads TGTGCCAGCAGTTTATGGCTAGCGTTGCAGTACTTC.

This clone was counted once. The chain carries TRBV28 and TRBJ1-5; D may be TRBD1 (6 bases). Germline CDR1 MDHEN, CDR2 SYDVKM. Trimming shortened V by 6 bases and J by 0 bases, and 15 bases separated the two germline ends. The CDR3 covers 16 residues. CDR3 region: CASSLPRTVSNQPQHF. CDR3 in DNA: TGTGCCAGCAGCCTACCCCGGACAGTTAGCAATCAGCCCCAGCATTTT.

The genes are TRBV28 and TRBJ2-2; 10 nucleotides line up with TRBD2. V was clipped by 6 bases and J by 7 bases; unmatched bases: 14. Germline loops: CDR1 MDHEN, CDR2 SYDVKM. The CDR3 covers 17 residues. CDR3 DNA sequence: TGTGCCAGCAGCTGGAGTAGGCTAGCGGGAGACAACGGGGAGCTGTTTTTT. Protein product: CASSWSRLAGDNGELFF.

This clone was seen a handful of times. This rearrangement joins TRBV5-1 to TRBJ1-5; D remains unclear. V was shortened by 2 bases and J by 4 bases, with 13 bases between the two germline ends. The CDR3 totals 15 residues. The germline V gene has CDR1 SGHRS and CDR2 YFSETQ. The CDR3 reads CASSLNPGPNQPQHF. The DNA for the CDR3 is TGCGCCAGCAGCTTAAATCCGGGTCCTAATCAGCCCCAGCATTTT.

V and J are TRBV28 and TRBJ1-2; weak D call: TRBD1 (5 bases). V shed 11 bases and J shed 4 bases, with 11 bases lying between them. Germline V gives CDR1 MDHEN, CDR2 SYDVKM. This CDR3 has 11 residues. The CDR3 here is CAGQGLYGYTF. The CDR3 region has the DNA TGTGCCGGTCAGGGACTCTATGGCTACACCTTC.

The CDR3 loop is CASSQRYTEAFF. As DNA, the CDR3 is TGTGCCAGCAGTCAGAGGTACACTGAAGCTTTCTTT. This rearrangement joins TRBV13 to TRBJ1-1; D gene unclear. CDR1 PRHDT and CDR2 FYEKMQ come from the germline V gene (reference sequence). V was trimmed by 6 bases and J by 3 bases, leaving 8 bases between them. This CDR3 contains 12 residues.